These 20 T cell receptor beta chains share one sample of origin, sequenced in a study of blood T cell repertoires in COVID-19. The repertoire was sequenced with immunoSEQ multiplex PCR; TCRdb's copy has only in-frame clones and lacks some. Seen here are about 170,000 clones, roughly 93% observed once, and the top ten hold 4.5% to 5%. Sequenced sample: peripheral blood. Every receptor here comes from a young man with COVID-19, enrolled during active disease.

The CDR3 DNA sequence: TGTGCCAGCAGTTCGCTCGGACAGGGGGCACCCACCTTC. Its translation: CASSSLGQGAPTF. The chain employs TRBV28 and TRBJ1-2, with TRBD1 matching 11 bases. V lost 4 bases, J lost 13 bases, and 8 bases stayed unmatched. Germline lookup yields CDR1 MDHEN and CDR2 SYDVKM. The CDR3 totals 13 residues.

V gene TRBV4-3 combines with J gene TRBJ2-3; 8 bases agree with TRBD2. The V gene end was trimmed by 0 bases and the J gene end by 4 bases; junction bases not matched to a gene: 9. The CDR3 is made up of 17 amino acids. Germline loops: CDR1 LGHNA, CDR2 YSLEER. The CDR3: CASSQDVTGGVADTQYF. CDR3 bases: TGCGCCAGCAGCCAAGATGTGACGGGAGGGGTTGCAGATACGCAGTATTTT.

The chain employs TRBV7-8 and TRBJ2-7; TRBD1 might be the D (6 bases). This CDR3 comprises 13 residues. Trimming shortened V by 7 bases and J by 6 bases, and 16 bases separated the two germline ends. Germline CDR1 SGHVS, CDR2 FQNEAQ. The CDR3: CASTDRSQGEQYF. For the CDR3, the DNA is TGTGCCAGCACCGACAGGTCACAGGGCGAGCAGTACTTC.

The J gene is TRBJ1-2, the V gene TRBV7-2; TRBD1 agrees at 8 bases. The J segment lost 7 bases and the V segment lost 0 bases, leaving 7 bases of the junction unmatched. CDR3 length equals 15 residues. Germline V gives CDR1 SGHTA, CDR2 FQGNSA. CDR3 loop: CASSLARQGAPGYTF. The DNA of the CDR3 is TGTGCCAGCAGCTTAGCGCGTCAGGGGGCACCTGGCTACACCTTC.

The V call is TRBV7-2, the J call TRBJ1-1; maybe TRBD1 (6 bases). V lost 2 bases to trimming and J lost 1 base, with 14 bases between them. Looked up from germline, CDR1 is SGHTA and CDR2 is FQGNSA. This CDR3 contains 16 residues. The CDR3 DNA is TGTGCCAGCAGCTTAAGGCAGGGGATCAGGAACACTGAAGCTTTCTTT. Its translation: CASSLRQGIRNTEAFF.

The chain recombines TRBV9 with TRBJ2-7, with 11 nucleotides matching TRBD2. Germline trimming cut 3 bases from V and 6 bases from J; bases unmatched to any gene: 8. The CDR3 extends over 15 amino acids. Germline values: CDR1 SGDLS, CDR2 YYNGEE. Here the CDR3 reads CASSASTSGTGEQYF. DNA of the CDR3: TGTGCCAGCAGCGCCTCGACTAGCGGGACGGGCGAGCAGTACTTC. Supplemented by reference TRBV9 and TRBJ2-7, the full variable domain reads DSGVTQTPKHLITATGQRVTLRCSPRSGDLSVYWYQQSLDQGLQFLIQYYNGEERAKGNILERFSAQQFPDLHSELNLSSLELGDSALYFCASSASTSGTGEQYFGPGTRLTVT.

This rearrangement joins TRBV28 to TRBJ1-2; tentative D call: TRBD1 (6 bases). The CDR3 length is 14 residues. From germline, CDR1 is MDHEN and CDR2 SYDVKM. V lost 8 bases to trimming and J lost 8 bases, with 21 bases between them. The CDR3 DNA is TGTGCCAGCGGCAGAATTTCAGGGGAGAAGGGCTACACCTTC. The encoded protein is CASGRISGEKGYTF.

J is TRBJ1-2 and V is TRBV4-1; 9 bases map to TRBD1. CDR1 is MGHRA, CDR2 YSYEKL, per germline. The CDR3 extends over 16 amino acids. V shed 1 base and J 3 bases; nucleotides not matched to a gene: 6. CDR3 in DNA: TGCGCCAGCAGCCAAGCGTCGGGACAGGGCGACTATGGCTACACCTTC. Protein sequence: CASSQASGQGDYGYTF.

This rearrangement joins TRBV12-3 or TRBV12-4 to TRBJ1-4; the D is unclear. The CDR3 runs 13 residues. The ends were cut back, 2 bases at V and 7 bases at J, with 8 bases in the middle. CDR3 nucleotides: TGTGCCAGCAGTTTATCTAACCGTGAAAAACTGTTTTTT. Translation: CASSLSNREKLFF.

The chain carries TRBV19 and TRBJ2-5; 11 bases are a match to TRBD1. Per germline, CDR1 LNHDA and CDR2 SQIVND (reference sequence). This CDR3 region has 16 residues. J was trimmed by 1 base and V by 0 bases; bases with no gene match: 1. The CDR3 nucleotides are TGTGCCAGTAGTATAGATGGGACAGGGGGCCAAGAGACCCAGTACTTC. It yields the protein CASSIDGTGGQETQYF.

This clone was seen just once. V usage is TRBV4-1 and J usage is TRBJ2-1; 8 bases agree with TRBD1. V lost 4 bases to trimming and J lost 10 bases; unmatched junction nucleotides: 3. The CDR3 runs to 12 residues. Germline V gene data show CDR1 as MGHRA and CDR2 as YSYEKL. The CDR3 reads CASSRDRTEQFF. For the CDR3, the DNA is TGCGCCAGCAGCCGGGACAGGACCGAGCAGTTCTTC.

This chain connects TRBV7-2 to TRBJ2-7, with TRBD2 matching over 7 bases. The germline V gene encodes CDR1 SGHTA and CDR2 FQGNSA. V gave up 3 bases and J gave up 4 bases; unmatched junction bases: 6. The CDR3 contains 14 residues. The CDR3 is CASSFTREFYEQYF. DNA of the CDR3: TGTGCCAGCAGCTTTACGCGGGAGTTTTACGAGCAGTACTTC.

The chain couples TRBV4-1 to TRBJ1-3; 7 bases match TRBD1. CDR3 length equals 17 residues. The J segment lost 0 bases and the V segment lost 5 bases, leaving 10 bases of the junction unmatched. From germline, CDR1 is MGHRA and CDR2 YSYEKL. The CDR3 DNA sequence: TGCGCCAGCAGCGGGGGGAAAGGGGGCAACTCTGGAAACACCATATATTTT. Translating it yields CASSGGKGGNSGNTIYF.

The CDR3 sequence is CASSTQGGGLDEQYF. CDR3 coding DNA: TGTGCCAGCAGCACACAGGGGGGTGGCTTGGACGAGCAGTACTTC. The chain employs TRBV28 and TRBJ2-7; TRBD1 matches at 8 bases. Trimming cost V 6 bases and J 5 bases; bases outside gene matches: 12. Germline assignment: CDR1 MDHEN and CDR2 SYDVKM. The CDR3 spans 15 residues.

This chain uses TRBV6-5 with TRBJ1-6; 9 bases align to TRBD1. The V gene's germline CDR1 is MNHEY and CDR2 SVGAGI. V lost 6 bases and J lost 8; bases outside the gene matches: 5. This CDR3 is built from 14 residues. CDR3 in DNA: TGTGCCAGCAGCCGCGGACAGGGGTATTCACCCCTCCACTTT. As protein: CASSRGQGYSPLHF.

This sequence joins TRBV24-1 and TRBJ2-2, with 12 bases lining up with TRBD1. V shed 0 bases and J 2 bases; nucleotides not matched to a gene: 6. The CDR3 loop spans 19 amino acids. CDR1 and CDR2 (germline): KGHDR, SFDVKD. In DNA form, the CDR3 reads TGTGCCACCAGTGATTTGCAGGGACAGGGGGCCCCCAACACCGGGGAGCTGTTTTTT. This gives the protein CATSDLQGQGAPNTGELFF.

The J gene is TRBJ2-2, the V gene TRBV7-9, with TRBD2 as a possible D gene (6 bases). The CDR3 has 14 amino acids. The V and J ends lost 3 bases and 4 bases respectively, with 9 bases between them. Germline loops: CDR1 SEHNR, CDR2 FQNEAQ (reference sequence). In nucleotides, the CDR3 is TGTGCCAGCAGCTTGTCGGGAGTCACCGGGGAGCTGTTTTTT. Translating gives CASSLSGVTGELFF.

The CDR3 reads CSVTGKAGELFF. In DNA form, the CDR3 reads TGCAGCGTGACAGGGAAAGCCGGGGAGCTGTTTTTT. The chain has TRBV29-1 and TRBJ2-2, with 7 bases that match TRBD1. After removal of 6 bases from V and 6 bases from J, the junction contained 4 bases not matched to a gene. The germline gives CDR1 SQVTM, CDR2 ANQGSEA. The CDR3 covers 12 residues.

The CDR3 spells CASSPGTEAFF. DNA for the CDR3: TGTGCCAGCAGCCCCGGGACAGAAGCTTTCTTT. This chain uses TRBV28 with TRBJ1-1; perhaps TRBD1 as D (6 bases). The CDR3 contains 11 residues. Germline lookup yields CDR1 MDHEN and CDR2 SYDVKM. V lost 6 bases to trimming and J lost 8 bases, with 10 bases between them.

The chain employs TRBV28 and TRBJ2-7; TRBD2 matches 8 bases. Germline CDR1 reads MDHEN; CDR2 reads SYDVKM. CDR3 length equals 14 residues. Trimming took 8 bases from V and 2 from J; bases not matched to a gene: 8. CDR3 loop: CASRGGPLPYEQYF. CDR3 sequence (DNA): TGTGCCAGCCGGGGGGGTCCCTTGCCCTACGAGCAGTACTTC.